The 30 T cell receptor beta chains listed next were all sequenced from one sample in a study of cytomegalovirus exposure and HLA in healthy donors. The PCR employed 60 Vbeta primers together with 13 Jbeta primers. Libraries were prepared by immunoSEQ multiplex PCR; TCRdb keeps only in-frame clonotypes and omits some of them. The sample yields about 86,000 clones, approximately 81% seen once. The sequencing input was PBMCs. These receptors originate from a woman between 50 and 59 years old in good health and CMV-seropositive.

The chain employs TRBV7-9 and TRBJ2-7, with 8 bases fitting TRBD2. This CDR3 comprises 14 residues. The germline V gene encodes CDR1 SEHNR and CDR2 FQNEAQ (reference sequence). Losses at the gene ends were 5 bases for V and 3 bases for J; bases not matched to a gene: 6. The CDR3 loop reads CASSRSGNHYEQYF. DNA for the CDR3: TGTGCCAGCAGCCGTAGCGGGAACCACTACGAGCAGTACTTC.

The rearrangement links TRBV30 to TRBJ1-6; unclear D gene. The CDR3 length is 13 residues. V was pared by 4 bases and J by 5 bases, with 9 bases between. Germline V lookup: CDR1 GTSNPN, CDR2 SVGIG (reference sequence). The chain's CDR3 is CAWMSPDNSPLHF. CDR3 DNA: TGTGCCTGGATGTCTCCCGATAATTCACCCCTCCACTTT.

The chain combines TRBV11-3 with TRBJ1-1; the D is unclear. Germline CDR1 reads SGHNT; CDR2 reads YENEEA. The CDR3 is 11 amino acids. Trimming removed 5 bases at V and 3 bases at J, with 4 bases between. CDR3: CASSIYTEAFF. In DNA form, the CDR3 reads TGTGCCAGCAGCATATACACTGAAGCTTTCTTT.

This clone was detected once. The chain recombines TRBV5-1 with TRBJ2-7; 7 bases are a match to TRBD1. V was pared by 4 bases and J by 4 bases, with 8 bases of the junction left unmatched. CDR3 length: 14 amino acids. Germline V CDR1 and CDR2: SGHRS, YFSETQ. Here the CDR3 DNA reads TGCGCCAGCAGCCCGAGGGACAGCGGTTACGAGCAGTACTTC. The encoded protein is CASSPRDSGYEQYF.

CDR3 residues: CASSFRGQGREQYF. DNA for the CDR3: TGTGCCAGCAGCTTTCGTGGACAGGGAAGGGAGCAGTACTTC. The chain employs TRBV7-9 and TRBJ2-7, with 8 bases aligning to TRBD1. CDR3 length: 14 residues. V trimming: 3 bases; J trimming: 7 bases; junction bases outside the gene matches: 8. Looked up from germline, CDR1 is SEHNR and CDR2 is FQNEAQ (reference sequence).

V gene TRBV27 combines with J gene TRBJ2-7; 9 bases are a match to TRBD2. Germline CDR1 MNHEY, CDR2 SMNVEV (reference sequence). With 3 bases clipped from V and 7 bases from J, the junction kept 7 bases outside the gene matches. The CDR3 extends over 14 amino acids. The CDR3 bases are TGTGCCAGCAGTTTGGCGGGGGGGGCCAATGAGCAGTACTTC. This encodes CASSLAGGANEQYF.

The chain employs TRBV15 and TRBJ2-1; 8 bases are a match to TRBD2. The ends lost 1 base at V and 0 bases at J; junction bases unmatched: 2. The CDR3 contains 16 residues. Germline V lookup: CDR1 LNHNV, CDR2 YYDKDF (reference sequence). This CDR3 reads CATSRAGGGSYNEQFF. CDR3 DNA sequence: TGTGCCACCAGCAGAGCGGGAGGGGGCTCCTACAATGAGCAGTTCTTC. The full variable domain, completed using reference TRBV15 and TRBJ2-1, is DAMVIQNPRYQVTQFGKPVTLSCSQTLNHNVMYWYQQKSSQAPKLLFHYYDKDFNNEADTPDNFQSRRPNTSFCFLDIRSPGLGDTAMYLCATSRAGGGSYNEQFFGPGTRLTVL.

A word on this clone: This specimen includes other DNA sequences encoding the same CDR3. The DNA for the CDR3 is TGCGCCAGCAGCTTGGCCGGGGGGAATCAGCCCCAGCATTTT. Residues: CASSLAGGNQPQHF. This rearrangement joins TRBV5-1 to TRBJ1-5, with D perhaps TRBD1 (5 bases). The CDR3 totals 14 residues. V lost 0 bases to trimming and J lost 4 bases, with 8 bases between them. Germline loops: CDR1 SGHRS, CDR2 YFSETQ.

The chain carries TRBV5-1 and TRBJ1-1; no firm D call. Per the germline V gene, CDR1 is SGHRS and CDR2 is YFSETQ. This CDR3 has 13 residues. The V and J ends lost 1 base and 4 bases respectively, with 8 bases between them. The CDR3 coding sequence is TGCGCCAGCAGCTTGAGAGGATCCACTGAAGCTTTCTTT. This codes for CASSLRGSTEAFF.

The chain has TRBV25-1 and TRBJ1-1, with 7 bases matching TRBD1. With 3 bases clipped from V and 2 bases from J, the junction kept 6 bases outside the gene matches. This CDR3 has 15 amino acids. Germline CDR1 reads MGHDK; CDR2 reads SYGVNS. Here the CDR3 reads CASSDQTGSNTEAFF. The CDR3 DNA is TGTGCCAGCAGTGACCAGACAGGGTCAAACACTGAAGCTTTCTTT.

This clone has a handful of counts. J is TRBJ2-2 and V is TRBV7-6; weak D call: TRBD2 (6 bases). Germline-derived CDR1 and CDR2 are SGHVS and FNYEAQ. Trimming left V 5 bases short and J 7 bases short, with 20 bases between. This CDR3 is 16 amino acids long. The CDR3 DNA reads TGTGCCAGCAGCCGCGGGGCCTTAGCTGGGGGCGGGGAGCTGTTTTTT. Translated: CASSRGALAGGGELFF.

J is TRBJ1-5 and V is TRBV6-1; the D is unclear. From germline, CDR1 is MNHNS and CDR2 SASEGT. The V and J ends lost 2 bases and 2 bases respectively, with 13 bases between them. The CDR3 is 16 residues long. The chain's CDR3 is CASSEPDTKRNQPQHF. The CDR3 nucleotides read TGTGCCAGCAGTGAACCAGACACGAAACGCAATCAGCCCCAGCATTTT.

This rearrangement joins TRBV7-9 to TRBJ2-5, with unresolved D. CDR3 size: 14 residues. Trimming stripped 1 base from V and 0 bases from J, with 6 bases between. Germline CDR1 and CDR2: SEHNR and FQNEAQ (reference sequence). The CDR3 region has the DNA TGTGCCAGCAGCTTAGGCGAGTACCAAGAGACCCAGTACTTC. It translates to CASSLGEYQETQYF.

This clone appeared a few times. The CDR3 DNA is TGTGCCAGTAGTTCTACTAGCGGGGCCTCGGGCCCGGCGACAAGGGATACGCAGTATTTT. Translated: CASSSTSGASGPATRDTQYF. V is TRBV19 and J is TRBJ2-3; 10 positions match TRBD2. The CDR3 has 20 amino acids. Germline CDR1 is LNHDA and CDR2 is SQIVND (reference sequence). The V and J ends lost 5 bases and 6 bases, in that order; junction bases with no gene match: 23.

The rearrangement joins TRBV29-1 to TRBJ2-3; TRBD1 agrees at 8 bases. The CDR3 contains 13 residues. With 7 bases clipped from V and 2 bases from J, the junction kept 5 bases outside the gene matches. CDR1 is SQVTM and CDR2 is ANQGSEA in the germline V gene. CDR3 in amino acids: CSGTGLYTDTQYF. CDR3 in DNA: TGCAGCGGGACAGGGCTGTACACAGATACGCAGTATTTT.

This clone has just one count. The chain recombines TRBV2 with TRBJ1-2; TRBD1 matches 8 bases. The CDR3 runs to 13 residues. The V gene's germline CDR1 is SNHLY and CDR2 FYNNEI. The V and J ends lost 1 base and 7 bases, in that order; junction bases with no gene match: 2. CDR3 nucleotides: TGTGCCAGCAGTGAAGGACAGGGGCTTGGCTACACCTTC. Amino acids: CASSEGQGLGYTF.

The rearrangement links TRBV5-1 to TRBJ2-1, with TRBD2 matching over 10 bases. Trimming cost V 8 bases and J 8 bases; bases outside gene matches: 7. Germline V gene lookup returns CDR1 SGHRS and CDR2 YFSETQ. CDR3 length equals 13 residues. The CDR3 region is CASSSGSWYEQFF. The CDR3 coding sequence is TGCGCCAGTTCTAGCGGGAGCTGGTATGAGCAGTTCTTC.

V usage is TRBV28 and J usage is TRBJ1-1; D possibly corresponds to TRBD1 (5 bases). The CDR3 length is 14 residues. CDR1 MDHEN and CDR2 SYDVKM come from the germline V gene. Trimming shortened V by 3 bases and J by 0 bases, and 8 bases separated the two germline ends. Written as DNA, the CDR3 is TGTGCCAGCAGTTTTGGACAATTGAACACTGAAGCTTTCTTT. Protein sequence: CASSFGQLNTEAFF. The whole variable domain, remainder taken from reference TRBV28 and TRBJ1-1, is DVKVTQSSRYLVKRTGEKVFLECVQDMDHENMFWYRQDPGLGLRLIYFSYDVKMKEKGDIPEGYSVSREKKERFSLILESASTNQTSMYLCASSFGQLNTEAFFGQGTRLTVV.

This clone occurred once. The chain links TRBV6-6 to TRBJ2-1; D uncertain. CDR1 is MNHNY, CDR2 SVGAGI, per germline (reference sequence). Trimming cost V 9 bases and J 4 bases, with 7 bases left between them. The CDR3 loop spans 11 amino acids. The CDR3 DNA reads TGTGCCAGTTCTCTTTACAATGAGCAGTTCTTC. Its translation: CASSLYNEQFF.

The rearrangement uses TRBV9 and TRBJ1-4; maybe TRBD1 (5 bases). With 3 bases removed from V and 5 bases from J, the gap between germline ends came to 8 bases. The CDR3 is 13 amino acids. From germline, CDR1 is SGDLS and CDR2 YYNGEE. Here the CDR3 reads CASSGYRNEKLFF. For the CDR3, the DNA is TGTGCCAGCAGCGGATACAGGAATGAAAAACTGTTTTTT. The full variable domain, in which reference TRBV9 and TRBJ1-4 provide the parts outside the CDR3, is DSGVTQTPKHLITATGQRVTLRCSPRSGDLSVYWYQQSLDQGLQFLIQYYNGEERAKGNILERFSAQQFPDLHSELNLSSLELGDSALYFCASSGYRNEKLFFGSGTQLSVL.

The chain employs TRBV7-8 and TRBJ2-7, with D possibly being TRBD1 (6 bases). Looked up from germline, CDR1 is SGHVS and CDR2 is FQNEAQ. The CDR3 covers 14 residues. V was shortened by 7 bases and J by 6 bases, with 19 bases between the two germline ends. The DNA for the CDR3 is TGTGCCAGCACACCAGGGGCAGGGGCCTCCGAGCAGTACTTC. Its translation is CASTPGAGASEQYF.

This clone was observed once. The rearrangement uses TRBV28 and TRBJ2-5; no clear D. Per the germline V gene, CDR1 is MDHEN and CDR2 is SYDVKM. V was pared by 7 bases and J by 5 bases, with 14 bases between. The CDR3 is 13 amino acids. The CDR3 nucleotides are TGTGCCAGCACCTGGAGTCCAAGGGAGACCCAGTACTTC. Translating gives CASTWSPRETQYF.

The chain couples TRBV29-1 to TRBJ1-2, with D perhaps matching TRBD1 (5 bases). Germline lookup yields CDR1 SQVTM and CDR2 ANQGSEA. Trimming cost V 7 bases and J 4 bases, with 13 bases left between them. This CDR3 spans 12 amino acids. The CDR3 DNA reads TGCAGCGCTTTGACTGGGGCCTATGGCTACACCTTC. Translation gives CSALTGAYGYTF.

The chain has TRBV6-5 and TRBJ2-5; 10 nucleotides line up with TRBD2. Unmatched junction bases numbered 5, after V lost 4 bases and J lost 3 bases. CDR3 length: 15 residues. From germline, CDR1 is MNHEY and CDR2 SVGAGI. The CDR3 bases are TGTGCCAGCAGTTCTAGCGGGAGTGTCAAAGAGACCCAGTACTTC. Its translation is CASSSSGSVKETQYF.

The J gene is TRBJ2-2, the V gene TRBV25-1, with D unclear. The CDR3 has 13 amino acids. Germline CDR1 is MGHDK and CDR2 is SYGVNS. Between the trimmed V and J ends, which lost 1 base and 2 bases, there was a span of 2 bases. The CDR3 sequence: CASSESNTGELFF. The CDR3 nucleotides read TGTGCCAGCAGTGAATCTAACACCGGGGAGCTGTTTTTT.

This chain joins TRBV14 and TRBJ1-1; no clear D. CDR1 and CDR2 (germline): SGHDN, FVKESK. Deletions cut 0 bases from V and 0 bases from J, with 11 bases between. The CDR3 is 16 residues long. In DNA form, the CDR3 reads TGTGCCAGCAGCCAAGAAGGAGGGCTCCTGAACACTGAAGCTTTCTTT. This sequence encodes CASSQEGGLLNTEAFF.

This chain connects TRBV6-5 to TRBJ1-2; no reliable D call. The V gene's germline CDR1 is MNHEY and CDR2 SVGAGI. V lost 7 bases and J lost 4, with 16 bases in between. This CDR3 region has 14 residues. The CDR3 sequence is CASKSGGGSYGYTF. CDR3 nucleotide sequence: TGTGCCAGCAAGTCCGGAGGCGGTTCCTATGGCTACACCTTC.

The V and J genes are TRBV9 and TRBJ1-1; TRBD1 matches 12 bases. Germline V lookup: CDR1 SGDLS, CDR2 YYNGEE. The CDR3 loop spans 18 amino acids. V was clipped by 3 bases and J by 6 bases; unmatched bases: 15. The CDR3 DNA sequence: TGTGCCAGCAGCGCCCCTGGGACAGGGGGCTCCTCCTACGCTGAAGCTTTCTTT. Protein product: CASSAPGTGGSSYAEAFF.

The chain links TRBV5-4 to TRBJ2-7; TRBD2 is a possible D gene (5 bases). Germline V gives CDR1 SGHNT, CDR2 YYREEE (reference sequence). The V end lost 0 bases, the J end lost 3 bases, and 10 bases lay between the germline ends. The CDR3 is made up of 14 amino acids. The CDR3 region has the DNA TGTGCCAGCAGCTTGGGACTAACCAACTACGAGCAGTACTTC. Protein product: CASSLGLTNYEQYF.

The chain combines TRBV7-6 with TRBJ2-5; 9 bases line up with TRBD1. V lost 4 bases and J lost 5; bases outside the gene matches: 14. Germline V gene lookup returns CDR1 SGHVS and CDR2 FNYEAQ. The CDR3 spans 17 residues. CDR3 region: CASSYLPWDRARETQYF. The CDR3 bases are TGTGCCAGCAGCTATCTCCCCTGGGACAGGGCCCGGGAGACCCAGTACTTC.